A single sample gave rise to the 2 T cell receptor beta chains below, sequenced in a study of blood T cell repertoires in COVID-19. Repertoires were generated with immunoSEQ multiplex PCR, while TCRdb's copy carries only in-frame clones and drops some. The sample lists under 200,000 clones; roughly 80% were seen once. The sequenced sample was peripheral blood. The origin of the receptors is a man in his 70s with acute or convalescent COVID-19.

This chain uses TRBV10-2 with TRBJ1-2, with no clear D. CDR3 size: 15 residues. Germline CDR1 reads WSHSY; CDR2 reads SAAADI. V gave up 2 bases and J gave up 0 bases, with 10 bases separating them. The CDR3 region is CASSEVTAANYGYTF. The CDR3 DNA reads TGCGCCAGCAGTGAGGTAACAGCAGCTAACTATGGCTACACCTTC.

V and J are TRBV29-1 and TRBJ1-2; 10 bases line up with TRBD1. The CDR3 covers 16 residues. CDR1 and CDR2 (germline): SQVTM, ANQGSEA. Losses at the gene ends were 0 bases for V and 4 bases for J; bases not matched to a gene: 8. The CDR3 loop reads CSVEDSGTGAVYGYTF. In DNA form, the CDR3 reads TGCAGCGTTGAAGATTCTGGGACAGGGGCGGTCTATGGCTACACCTTC.